Listed here are 24 T cell receptor beta chains from one sample, sequenced in a study of cytomegalovirus exposure and HLA in healthy donors. The PCR used 60 Vbeta and 13 Jbeta primers. Profiling relied on immunoSEQ multiplex PCR, and the TCRdb table lists in-frame clones only, not all of them. This table has about 200,000 clones, more than 80% appearing once. The sequenced sample consisted of PBMCs. These receptors were collected from a man between 25 and 39 years old in good health and CMV-seronegative.

The J gene is TRBJ1-1, the V gene TRBV6-6, with D possibly TRBD1 on 6 matching bases. CDR3 length equals 14 residues. The V gene lost 5 bases and the J gene lost 3 bases, with 13 bases spanning the gap. Germline V gene data show CDR1 as MNHNY and CDR2 as SVGAGI (reference sequence). For the CDR3, the DNA is TGTGCCAGCAGTGTAACAGGGCAGGACACTGAAGCTTTCTTT. It encodes CASSVTGQDTEAFF.

The rearrangement joins TRBV9 to TRBJ2-7; 7 nucleotides align to TRBD2. The trim removed 1 base at V and 3 bases at J, leaving 10 bases unmatched. Germline CDR1 reads SGDLS; CDR2 reads YYNGEE. The CDR3 has 16 residues. The CDR3 nucleotides read TGTGCCAGCAGCGTATACGGAGGACTAGACGGCTACGAGCAGTACTTC. This sequence encodes CASSVYGGLDGYEQYF.

This chain joins TRBV5-4 and TRBJ2-5, with TRBD1 matching over 8 bases. The last part of the DNA fits TRBJ2-7 better; the J call may be wrong. This CDR3 region has 14 residues. Germline CDR1 is SGHNT and CDR2 is YYREEE (reference sequence). CDR3 residues: CASSRDRGLYEQYF. CDR3 bases: TGTGCCAGCAGTCGTGACAGGGGCCTCTACGAGCAGTACTTC.

This chain connects TRBV9 to TRBJ1-3; possibly TRBD1 for D (6 bases). CDR1 and CDR2 from the germline V gene are SGDLS and YYNGEE. Deletions cut 4 bases from V and 6 bases from J, with 35 bases between. This CDR3 has 21 residues. CDR3 loop: CASSFRPLKQQGIHAPNTIYF. DNA of the CDR3: TGTGCCAGCAGCTTTAGACCCCTTAAGCAACAGGGCATACACGCGCCAAACACCATATATTTT.

The chain is built from TRBV15 and TRBJ2-7, with a tentative D call TRBD2 (6 bases). Germline V CDR1 and CDR2: LNHNV, YYDKDF (reference sequence). The CDR3 has 15 residues. Trimming pared 0 bases from V and 5 bases from J, leaving 14 bases between. The CDR3 DNA reads as TGTGCCACCAGCAGAGATCGTGGGGGGAAAGACGAGCAGTACTTC. This sequence encodes CATSRDRGGKDEQYF.

A few counts support this clone. V and J are TRBV6-4 and TRBJ2-2, with unresolved D. V was pared by 6 bases and J by 8 bases, with 10 bases between. CDR1 and CDR2 (germline): MRHNA, SNTAGT. The CDR3 totals 12 residues. CDR3 sequence reads: CASREETGELFF. The DNA of the CDR3 is TGTGCCAGCAGGGAAGAGACAGGGGAGCTGTTTTTT.

The chain uses TRBV7-9 and TRBJ2-3; possible D gene TRBD2, 7 bases. CDR1 and CDR2 from the germline V gene are SEHNR and FQNEAQ (reference sequence). The CDR3 consists of 15 residues. Trimming shortened V by 0 bases and J by 6 bases, and 13 bases separated the two germline ends. The DNA for the CDR3 is TGTGCCAGCAGCTTAGCAACGGGGGGCGGGGATACGCAGTATTTT. As protein: CASSLATGGGDTQYF.

This chain connects TRBV11-2 to TRBJ1-3; 9 positions agree with TRBD1. The CDR3 runs to 15 residues. The V gene end was trimmed by 1 base and the J gene end by 4 bases; junction bases not matched to a gene: 2. In germline, CDR1 is SGHAT, CDR2 FQNNGV. The CDR3 nucleotides read TGTGCCAGCAGCTTAGCCGGGACAGGGGGAAACACCATATATTTT. It is translated as CASSLAGTGGNTIYF.

This clone came up once. The rearrangement joins TRBV18 to TRBJ1-5, with D unclear. V was cut by 3 bases and J by 5 bases, with 11 bases left in between. The CDR3 sequence is 14 residues long. Per the germline V gene, CDR1 is KGHSH and CDR2 is LQKENI. The CDR3 here is CASSPVGSHQPQHF. The CDR3 bases are TGTGCCAGCTCACCGGTGGGGAGCCATCAGCCCCAGCATTTT. Filled out from reference TRBV18 and TRBJ1-5, the complete variable domain reads NAGVMQNPRHLVRRRGQEARLRCSPMKGHSHVYWYRQLPEEGLKFMVYLQKENIIDESGMPKERFSAEFPKEGPSILRIQQVVRGDSAAYFCASSPVGSHQPQHFGDGTRLSIL.

The J gene is TRBJ2-3, the V gene TRBV9; D unresolved. CDR1 SGDLS and CDR2 YYNGEE come from the germline V gene. This CDR3 comprises 13 residues. Trimming removed 3 bases from V and 8 bases from J, with 13 bases in between. The CDR3 DNA sequence: TGTGCCAGCAGCGAGACTGACTCATTTACGCAGTATTTT. Protein product: CASSETDSFTQYF.

This clone was recorded once. The chain uses TRBV7-9 and TRBJ1-2; weak D call: TRBD1 (5 bases). CDR3 size: 15 residues. Trimming stripped 5 bases from V and 6 bases from J, with 19 bases between. CDR1 and CDR2 from the germline V gene are SEHNR and FQNEAQ (reference sequence). CDR3 coding DNA: TGTGCCAGCAGCCATGGGTGGAGGGACGTTGATGGCTACACCTTC. Amino acids: CASSHGWRDVDGYTF.

V is TRBV18 and J is TRBJ1-1; weak D call: TRBD1 (5 bases). Trimming pared 5 bases from V and 3 bases from J, leaving 10 bases between. This CDR3 is built from 13 residues. Germline V gene data show CDR1 as KGHSH and CDR2 as LQKENI. The CDR3 nucleotides are TGTGCCAGCTCAGGGCAGGGCCACACTGAAGCTTTCTTT. Its translation: CASSGQGHTEAFF.

The chain links TRBV6-5 to TRBJ1-5, with D possibly TRBD1 on 5 matching bases. Germline V gene data show CDR1 as MNHEY and CDR2 as SVGAGI. This CDR3 has 16 residues. The ends were cut back, 4 bases at V and 6 bases at J, with 19 bases in the middle. CDR3 loop: CASSFTGTGGGQPQHF. The CDR3 DNA reads TGTGCCAGCAGTTTCACCGGGACCGGCGGGGGTCAGCCCCAGCATTTT.

V gene TRBV15 combines with J gene TRBJ2-7, with 10 nucleotides matching TRBD1. The CDR3 extends over 15 amino acids. With V trimmed by 2 bases and J by 6 bases, 7 bases remained unmatched. Germline CDR1 reads LNHNV; CDR2 reads YYDKDF (reference sequence). The CDR3 DNA sequence: TGTGCCACCAGCAGACCGGGACAGGGGTCGGTCGAGCAGTACTTC. This sequence encodes CATSRPGQGSVEQYF.

The V and J genes are TRBV6-6 and TRBJ2-1; 9 bases are a match to TRBD2. Per germline, CDR1 MNHNY and CDR2 SVGAGI (reference sequence). J lost 7 bases, V lost 2 bases, and 6 bases had no gene match. The length of the CDR3 is 15 residues. The CDR3 here is CASSYGAGGRNEQFF. For the CDR3, the DNA is TGTGCCAGCAGTTACGGAGCGGGGGGAAGGAATGAGCAGTTCTTC.

The chain links TRBV4-1 to TRBJ1-2; TRBD1 is a possible D gene (5 bases). Trimming left V 3 bases short and J 3 bases short, with 14 bases between. The CDR3 runs 15 residues. Germline CDR1 is MGHRA and CDR2 is YSYEKL. The CDR3 spells CASSQGGRAHYGYTF. The DNA for the CDR3 is TGCGCCAGCAGCCAGGGGGGTAGGGCTCACTATGGCTACACCTTC.

This clone came up once. V usage is TRBV5-1 and J usage is TRBJ2-5, with 9 nucleotides matching TRBD1. The CDR3 loop spans 17 amino acids. V gave up 2 bases and J gave up 4 bases; unmatched junction bases: 12. CDR1 and CDR2 (germline): SGHRS, YFSETQ. The CDR3 region has the DNA TGCGCCAGCAGCTTACGGGCGTTAACAGGGGGCGCAGAGACCCAGTACTTC. Translated: CASSLRALTGGAETQYF.

The J gene is TRBJ2-7, the V gene TRBV7-2; 7 nucleotides line up with TRBD1. The junction had 7 bases not matched to a gene; V was cut back by 5 bases and J by 9 bases. Germline V gene lookup returns CDR1 SGHTA and CDR2 FQGNSA. This CDR3 is 12 amino acids long. The CDR3 is CASSLRTGGQYF. The CDR3 bases are TGTGCCAGCAGCCTAAGGACAGGTGGGCAGTACTTC.

The chain uses TRBV4-2 and TRBJ2-1; D not certain. The CDR3 spans 14 residues. V was trimmed by 3 bases and J by 6 bases, leaving 12 bases between them. From germline, CDR1 is LGHNA and CDR2 YNFKEQ. CDR3 sequence (DNA): TGTGCCAGCAGCCAGATAGAAGTTTTCAATGAGCAGTTCTTC. It is translated as CASSQIEVFNEQFF.

The chain has TRBV6-5 and TRBJ2-1; no clear D. CDR3 length equals 14 residues. Trimming cost V 4 bases and J 4 bases, with 11 bases left between them. Germline V gives CDR1 MNHEY, CDR2 SVGAGI. The CDR3 DNA is TGTGCCAGCAGTTCTGCCGACATTTACAATGAGCAGTTCTTC. Translation: CASSSADIYNEQFF.

The V gene is TRBV7-2, the J gene TRBJ2-3, with a tentative D call TRBD1 (6 bases). V was pared by 4 bases and J by 0 bases, with 14 bases between. This CDR3 region has 16 residues. Looked up from germline, CDR1 is SGHTA and CDR2 is FQGNSA. For the CDR3, the DNA is TGTGCCAGCAGCTACGGACAGATGACTAGCACAGATACGCAGTATTTT. It encodes CASSYGQMTSTDTQYF.

The chain links TRBV5-6 to TRBJ1-2, with TRBD1 identical over 7 bases. This CDR3 is built from 15 residues. Per the germline V gene, CDR1 is SGHDT and CDR2 is YYEEEE. With 4 bases clipped from V and 2 bases from J, the junction kept 8 bases outside the gene matches. Here the CDR3 reads CASSLLDRANYGYTF. DNA of the CDR3: TGTGCCAGCAGCCTGCTAGACAGGGCCAACTATGGCTACACCTTC. The variable domain in full, completed from reference TRBV5-6 and TRBJ1-2, reads DAGVTQSPTHLIKTRGQQVTLRCSPKSGHDTVSWYQQALGQGPQFIFQYYEEEERQRGNFPDRFSGHQFPNYSSELNVNALLLGDSALYLCASSLLDRANYGYTFGSGTRLTVV.

The CDR3 loop is CASSLVQAGPPNSPLHF. CDR3 DNA: TGTGCCAGCAGTTTGGTACAGGCCGGGCCCCCTAATTCACCCCTCCACTTT. The chain links TRBV28 to TRBJ1-6; possibly TRBD1 for D (5 bases). This CDR3 is built from 17 residues. Germline CDR1 MDHEN, CDR2 SYDVKM. Trimming pared 3 bases from V and 6 bases from J, leaving 18 bases between.

This clone was counted between two and nine times. Germline and junction disagree at one end, which may indicate a read error. The rearrangement uses TRBV7-7 and TRBJ2-5, with D tentatively TRBD1 (5 bases). Germline CDR1 reads SSHAT; CDR2 reads FNYEAQ (reference sequence). CDR3 size: 15 residues. DNA for the CDR3: TGTGCTAGCAGCGTCGTTCCAGGGATCGGAGAGACCCAGTACTTC. As protein: CASSVVPGIGETQYF.